These 14 T cell receptor beta chains share one sample of origin, sequenced in a study of beta chain features in type 1 diabetes. Findings and caveats of the study: Patients with Type 1 diabetes showed moderately but significantly shorter TCRB CDR3s in all four CD4+ subsets.

Expressed TCRB transcripts got sequenced, as all isolated RNA was reverse transcribed. Method: immunoSEQ multiplex PCR; TCRdb's copy keeps in-frame clones and lacks some. The sample lists over 650,000 clones, around 15% occurring once. Their specific antigens are unknown. The sample was naive CD4+ T cells from blood. The receptors were gathered from a man aged 18-30 years with type 1 diabetes.

This sequence joins TRBV5-1 and TRBJ1-6; TRBD1 is a possible D gene (6 bases). Germline CDR1 and CDR2: SGHRS and YFSETQ. Trimming removed 0 bases from V and 7 bases from J, with 11 bases in between. The CDR3 covers 15 residues. The CDR3 region has the DNA TGCGCCAGCAGCTTGGCCTATAGGGGGAATTCACCCCTCCACTTT. It translates to CASSLAYRGNSPLHF.

The chain combines TRBV18 with TRBJ1-2; 7 bases are shared with TRBD1. From germline, CDR1 is KGHSH and CDR2 LQKENI. V lost 3 bases to trimming and J lost 5 bases; unmatched junction nucleotides: 9. The CDR3 is 15 residues long. The CDR3 spells CASSPTGQSFYGYTF. CDR3 DNA sequence: TGTGCCAGCTCACCTACGGGACAGTCCTTTTATGGCTACACCTTC.

This clone came up a few times. The chain joins TRBV15 to TRBJ2-2; D uncertain. Looked up from germline, CDR1 is LNHNV and CDR2 is YYDKDF (reference sequence). V was pared by 5 bases and J by 5 bases, with 12 bases between. The CDR3 is 14 residues long. The CDR3 region has the DNA TGTGCCACCAGCTCCGAAATCCTAACCGGGGAGCTGTTTTTT. This encodes CATSSEILTGELFF. Full variable domain (outside the CDR3, taken from reference TRBV15 and TRBJ2-2): DAMVIQNPRYQVTQFGKPVTLSCSQTLNHNVMYWYQQKSSQAPKLLFHYYDKDFNNEADTPDNFQSRRPNTSFCFLDIRSPGLGDTAMYLCATSSEILTGELFFGEGSRLTVL.

The CDR3 DNA reads as TGTGCCAGCAGCCAGGCGAAGGGTCGCGAGCAGTACTTC. Translating gives CASSQAKGREQYF. The chain couples TRBV14 to TRBJ2-7; D is undetermined. The germline V gene has CDR1 SGHDN and CDR2 FVKESK. The V end lost 3 bases, the J end lost 6 bases, and 12 bases lay between the germline ends. This CDR3 comprises 13 residues.

This clone has just a few counts. The chain employs TRBV11-3 and TRBJ2-1; no clear D gene. The V gene's germline CDR1 is SGHNT and CDR2 YENEEA. Deletions cut 0 bases from V and 6 bases from J, with 6 bases between. The CDR3 totals 13 residues. CDR3: CASSLEQSNEQFF. DNA for the CDR3: TGTGCCAGCAGCTTAGAGCAGAGCAATGAGCAGTTCTTC. Based on the CDR3 plus reference TRBV11-3 and TRBJ2-1, the full variable domain is EAGVVQSPRYKIIEKKQPVAFWCNPISGHNTLYWYLQNLGQGPELLIRYENEEAVDDSQLPKDRFSAERLKGVDSTLKIQPAELGDSAVYLCASSLEQSNEQFFGPGTRLTVL.

J is TRBJ1-5 and V is TRBV5-1; 7 bases agree with TRBD1. CDR3 length equals 16 residues. From germline, CDR1 is SGHRS and CDR2 YFSETQ. The trim removed 0 bases at V and 4 bases at J, leaving 7 bases unmatched. The DNA of the CDR3 is TGCGCCAGCAGCTTGGGGTGGGGACAGCCAAATCAGCCCCAGCATTTT. This sequence encodes CASSLGWGQPNQPQHF.

This clone was detected only a few times. Written as DNA, the CDR3 is TGCGCCAGCAGCCGGGGAGGGGAAAAACTGTTTTTT. Residues: CASSRGGEKLFF. The chain joins TRBV5-1 to TRBJ1-4; D uncertain. The CDR3 consists of 12 residues. Germline V gives CDR1 SGHRS, CDR2 YFSETQ. V gave up 4 bases and J gave up 8 bases, with 9 bases separating them.

The rearrangement joins TRBV6-5 to TRBJ2-7; D is perhaps TRBD1 (6 bases). The CDR3 sequence is 15 residues long. Germline CDR1 is MNHEY and CDR2 is SVGAGI. Trimming took 2 bases from V and 0 from J, leaving 11 bases between them. The CDR3 DNA follows: TGTGCCAGCAGTTACACCGGGACAAACTCCTACGAGCAGTACTTC. Protein: CASSYTGTNSYEQYF.

This clone was picked up a small number of times. The V and J genes are TRBV19 and TRBJ1-2; D is ambiguous. V lost 4 bases and J 4 bases, leaving 16 bases between the germline ends. Germline CDR1 and CDR2: LNHDA and SQIVND (reference sequence). This CDR3 spans 15 amino acids. The CDR3 bases are TGTGCCAGTAGTACCCCAGGAGGGTACACCTATGGCTACACCTTC. Translated: CASSTPGGYTYGYTF.

V gene TRBV30 combines with J gene TRBJ1-1; D is unclear. The length of the CDR3 is 13 residues. Deletions cut 0 bases from V and 5 bases from J, with 10 bases between. Germline V gives CDR1 GTSNPN, CDR2 SVGIG (reference sequence). The CDR3 bases are TGTGCCTGGAGTGTACTGGGGAGGACTGAAGCTTTCTTT. Protein sequence: CAWSVLGRTEAFF.

This clone was seen more than once but under ten times. The chain joins TRBV14 to TRBJ1-3; D gene ambiguous. The CDR3 is made up of 14 amino acids. Trimming shortened V by 7 bases and J by 0 bases, and 10 bases separated the two germline ends. The germline gives CDR1 SGHDN, CDR2 FVKESK. In DNA form, the CDR3 reads TGTGCCAGCACCCACGGACGCTCTGGAAACACCATATATTTT. Translating it yields CASTHGRSGNTIYF.

This clone came up a few times. The chain couples TRBV30 to TRBJ2-3; 11 bases match TRBD2. Germline values: CDR1 GTSNPN, CDR2 SVGIG (reference sequence). Unmatched junction bases numbered 12, after V lost 2 bases and J lost 5 bases. CDR3 size: 17 residues. CDR3 protein: CAWSPLSGRAGGDTQYF. For the CDR3, the DNA is TGTGCCTGGAGTCCCCTTAGCGGGAGGGCCGGGGGAGATACGCAGTATTTT.

Concerning this clone itself: Other DNA sequences from this sample encode an identical CDR3 as well. The chain uses TRBV7-3 and TRBJ1-6; tentative D call: TRBD1 (5 bases). V lost 3 bases and J lost 6, with 9 bases in between. The CDR3 runs to 14 residues. CDR1 SGHTA and CDR2 FQGTGA come from the germline V gene. CDR3 bases: TGTGCCAGCAGCTTGGGGACTTCTAATTCACCCCTCCACTTT. Its translation is CASSLGTSNSPLHF.

V is TRBV7-6 and J is TRBJ2-3; 7 positions match TRBD2. Per the germline V gene, CDR1 is SGHVS and CDR2 is FNYEAQ. The CDR3 has 13 residues. V was clipped by 5 bases and J by 2 bases; unmatched bases: 1. The CDR3 DNA is TGTGCCAGCAGCAGCGGGAACACAGATACGCAGTATTTT. Amino acids: CASSSGNTDTQYF.